These T cell receptor beta chains were read from a single sample in a study of blood T cell repertoires in COVID-19. Only in-frame clones appear in the TCRdb table, and some are missing; sequencing was by immunoSEQ multiplex PCR. Of more than 75,000 clones in the sample, just over 85% were seen once. Sequenced: peripheral blood. These receptors came from a woman of 80 years or more with acute or convalescent COVID-19. CDR3s leave out the opening cysteine and the closing phenylalanine or tryptophan.

V gene,CDR3 protein
TRBV7-2,ASSIGGQRNTEAF
TRBV11-2,ASRPEEGGDYGYT
TRBV6-5,ASSPLPHNTGELF
TRBV12-3/TRBV12-4,ASRASGANVLT
TRBV4-3,ASSQGGTGKSSYEQY
TRBV2,ASSEALRGAGELF
TRBV25-1,ASSEGQRGYT
TRBV18,ASSPLLSRDSYGYT
TRBV6-5,ASSGGENQPQH
TRBV11-2,ASSSSTGPEGY
TRBV3-1/TRBV3-2,ASSQGLAGPEA
TRBV19,ASRSDRESQPQH
TRBV4-2,ASRPRTGTTNEKLF
TRBV19,ASSIDSKTGEAF
TRBV11-2,ASSRQRYEQY
TRBV7-3,ASSSTGVSTDTQY
TRBV4-3,ASSQVEWSTTDTQY
TRBV7-9,ASSPAGRGKNNEQF
TRBV5-1,ASSTGLAGGLSNTGELF
TRBV7-9,ASTKGGDRYGYT
TRBV5-1,ASYSGTSGRGGDEQF
TRBV7-2,ASSLNLQGAYKQF
TRBV30,AWSLGGTADQPQH
TRBV18,ASFGGSTGELF
TRBV28,ASSLSQGNSNQPQH
TRBV21-1,ASSKETGENEKLF
TRBV19,ASSIDRGYEQY
TRBV7-3,ASSPVRLADGSYNEQF
TRBV7-2,ASTLGLAGAQETQY
TRBV2,ASLGTGGREKLF
TRBV5-6,ASSSVAGGYHNEQF
TRBV7-9,ASSLEPQGGYGYT
TRBV9,ASSPTRGLNTEAF
TRBV4-2,ASSPPDQRGGNEQF
TRBV19,ASSIGAGTPDTQY
TRBV7-9,ASSDTIGLAGVVDTQY
TRBV19,ASSIRGTVGKEKLF
TRBV9,ASSVGGSGANVLT
TRBV9,ASSVDPISYEQY